A selection of T cell receptor beta chains follows, all from one sample in a study of OX40 agonist ivuxolimab in advanced cancers. Method: immunoSEQ multiplex PCR; TCRdb's copy keeps in-frame clones and lacks some. The sample yields 15,000 to 20,000 clones, around 82% seen once. The material was CD4+ or CD8+ T cells sorted from blood, obtained in a trial of the OX40 agonist ivuxolimab. These receptor sequences come from an adult with an advanced solid tumor such as melanoma, head and neck, liver or kidney cancer. CDR3s include the opening cysteine and the closing phenylalanine or tryptophan. A D gene is named only where the DNA matches it firmly. Clone size is given for some rows only: seen once, a few or many times, or a class if the clone is expanded.

d_call	j_call	clone_size	cdr3_length	v_call	cdr3_aa	cdr3_nt
-	TRBJ2-7	-	13	TRBV9	CASSPGQFYEQYF	TGTGCCAGCAGCCCCGGACAGTTTTACGAGCAGTACTTC
-	TRBJ1-6	once	15	TRBV6-6	CASMRDNSYNSPLHF	TGTGCCAGCATGAGGGATAATTCCTATAATTCACCCCTCCACTTT
-	TRBJ2-5	-	14	TRBV27	CASSATGYQETQYF	TGTGCCAGCAGCGCCACAGGGTACCAAGAGACCCAGTACTTC
-	TRBJ1-1	-	15	TRBV6-1	CASSEGGAGSAEAFF	TGTGCCAGCAGTGAAGGAGGGGCAGGGTCTGCTGAAGCTTTCTTT
TRBD2	TRBJ2-5	-	16	TRBV9	CASSVGLADFQETQYF	TGTGCCAGCAGCGTAGGACTAGCTGACTTCCAAGAGACCCAGTACTTC
-	TRBJ1-1	-	15	TRBV10-3	CAISESGTANTEAFF	TGTGCCATCAGTGAGTCAGGTACGGCGAACACTGAAGCTTTCTTT
-	TRBJ2-1	-	14	TRBV7-9	CASSPSWSTNEQFF	TGTGCCAGCAGCCCGTCGTGGAGTACCAATGAGCAGTTCTTC
TRBD2	TRBJ2-5	-	17	TRBV7-2	CASSLGISGGAEETQYF	TGTGCCAGCAGCTTAGGAATTAGCGGGGGGGCGGAGGAGACCCAGTACTTC
-	TRBJ2-6	-	16	TRBV5-4	CASRQRLGSGANVLTF	TGTGCCAGCAGACAGCGACTTGGCTCTGGGGCCAACGTCCTGACTTTC
TRBD1	TRBJ2-7	-	15	TRBV29-1	CSVAPGTGTFGEQYF	TGCAGCGTTGCCCCCGGGACAGGGACTTTTGGCGAGCAGTACTTC
-	TRBJ2-6	-	23	TRBV19	CASSLYPPGRGGEHYAGANVLTF	TGTGCCAGTAGTCTCTATCCCCCAGGACGCGGGGGCGAACATTATGCTGGGGCCAACGTCCTGACTTTC
TRBD1	TRBJ1-2	once	13	TRBV11-1	CASSLDRGHGYTF	TGTGCCAGCAGCTTGGACAGGGGGCATGGCTACACCTTC
-	TRBJ2-7	-	17	TRBV19	CASSVSGIAGTSYEQYF	TGTGCCAGTAGTGTTTCAGGGATCGCGGGGACCTCCTACGAGCAGTACTTC
TRBD1	TRBJ1-1	-	13	TRBV7-2	CASSRSGQSEAFF	TGTGCCAGCAGCCGTTCGGGACAGAGTGAAGCTTTCTTT
TRBD1	TRBJ2-7	few	14	TRBV2	CASSPGQGAWEQYF	TGTGCCAGCAGCCCAGGACAGGGGGCATGGGAGCAGTACTTC
TRBD1	TRBJ1-2	-	14	TRBV5-4	CASSLKGQNYGYTF	TGTGCCAGCAGCTTGAAGGGACAGAACTATGGCTACACCTTC
TRBD1	TRBJ1-4	-	15	TRBV6-5	CASTSRGESNEKLFF	TGTGCCAGCACTTCCAGGGGGGAATCTAATGAAAAACTGTTTTTT
TRBD2	TRBJ2-3	once	16	TRBV29-1	CSVEDGSSGPTDTQYF	TGCAGCGTTGAAGATGGCTCTAGCGGACCCACAGATACGCAGTATTTT
-	TRBJ1-2	-	18	TRBV7-9	CASSLGRAGEPENYGYTF	TGTGCCAGCAGCTTAGGAAGGGCAGGGGAGCCGGAAAACTATGGCTACACCTTC
TRBD1	TRBJ2-1	-	16	TRBV7-3	CASSLGSDRPYNEQFF	TGTGCCAGCAGCTTAGGGTCGGACAGGCCTTACAATGAGCAGTTCTTC
-	TRBJ1-5	few	15	TRBV4-2	CASSQVWDIDQPQHF	TGTGCCAGCAGCCAAGTGTGGGACATCGATCAGCCCCAGCATTTT
-	TRBJ1-1	-	15	TRBV19	CASSINGGANSEAFF	TGTGCCAGTAGTATTAACGGGGGAGCCAACTCTGAAGCTTTCTTT
-	TRBJ2-1	-	14	TRBV11-2	CASSSLRKRSEQFF	TGTGCCAGCAGCTCGCTTAGGAAGCGGTCGGAGCAGTTCTTC
TRBD1	TRBJ1-2	-	15	TRBV6-1	CASKTGTVFNYGYTF	TGTGCCAGCAAAACTGGGACAGTATTTAACTATGGCTACACCTTC
TRBD1	TRBJ1-1	-	14	TRBV6-6	CASSATGANTEAFF	TGTGCCAGCAGCGCTACAGGGGCGAACACTGAAGCTTTCTTT
TRBD1	TRBJ1-2	-	19	TRBV27	CASSLSARGVRGPNYGYTF	TGTGCCAGCAGTTTATCGGCTAGGGGGGTGAGGGGGCCTAACTATGGCTACACCTTC
-	TRBJ2-3	-	15	TRBV19	CASTKREGGADTQYF	TGTGCCAGTACCAAGAGAGAGGGGGGCGCAGATACGCAGTATTTT
TRBD1	TRBJ2-7	-	13	TRBV2	CASTQGLRYEQYF	TGTGCCAGCACACAGGGGCTTAGGTACGAGCAGTACTTC